These 10 T cell receptor beta chains were sequenced from one sample in a study of T cell responses to AZD1222 COVID-19 vaccine. Only in-frame clones appear in the TCRdb table, and some are missing; sequencing was by immunoSEQ multiplex PCR. The sample has 110,000 to 150,000 clones, 93% seen once; the top ten hold approximately 0.9%. The sequencing here drew on peripheral blood, taken on day 0 of MenACWY control vaccination. All receptors derive from an adult in good health.

V and J are TRBV2 and TRBJ1-2; perhaps TRBD1 as D (6 bases). Trimming pared 7 bases from V and 4 bases from J, leaving 13 bases between. This CDR3 comprises 13 residues. Germline lookup yields CDR1 SNHLY and CDR2 FYNNEI. The CDR3 DNA reads as TGTGCCAGCATCCGGGACACAGGCTATGGCTACACCTTC. Amino acids: CASIRDTGYGYTF.

The CDR3 DNA reads as TGTGCCAGCAGCTTTTTTCAGAACACTGAAGCTTTCTTT. Its translation is CASSFFQNTEAFF. The rearrangement links TRBV11-3 to TRBJ1-1; D gene uncertain. CDR1 and CDR2 (germline): SGHNT, YENEEA. This CDR3 has 13 amino acids. Trimming shortened V by 3 bases and J by 1 base, and 6 bases separated the two germline ends.

The chain joins TRBV6-6 to TRBJ1-1; D might be TRBD1 (5 bases). V was pared by 0 bases and J by 6 bases, with 17 bases between. This CDR3 comprises 16 residues. CDR1 and CDR2 (germline): MNHNY, SVGAGI (reference sequence). The CDR3 spells CASSYSGGFRGSEAFF. The CDR3 DNA reads TGTGCCAGCAGTTACTCGGGGGGGTTTCGAGGCTCTGAAGCTTTCTTT.

The CDR3 nucleotides are TGTGCCAGCAGCGAAGGACGGACTGGGGCCAACGTCCTGACTTTC. Its translation: CASSEGRTGANVLTF. V gene TRBV9 combines with J gene TRBJ2-6; no reliable D call. CDR1 SGDLS and CDR2 YYNGEE come from the germline V gene. CDR3 length: 15 residues. Trimming cost V 3 bases and J 2 bases, with 9 bases left between them. Combining the CDR3 with reference TRBV9 and TRBJ2-6 gives the whole variable domain DSGVTQTPKHLITATGQRVTLRCSPRSGDLSVYWYQQSLDQGLQFLIQYYNGEERAKGNILERFSAQQFPDLHSELNLSSLELGDSALYFCASSEGRTGANVLTFGAGSRLTVL.

This sequence joins TRBV5-1 and TRBJ2-5, with a weak D call TRBD2 (6 bases). The CDR3 consists of 13 residues. CDR1 and CDR2 from the germline V gene are SGHRS and YFSETQ. The V and J ends lost 4 bases and 2 bases respectively, with 9 bases between them. CDR3 sequence: CASSPEGQETQYF. In nucleotides, the CDR3 is TGCGCCAGCAGCCCGGAGGGGCAAGAGACCCAGTACTTC. The whole variable domain, remainder taken from reference TRBV5-1 and TRBJ2-5, is KAGVTQTPRYLIKTRGQQVTLSCSPISGHRSVSWYQQTPGQGLQFLFEYFSETQRNKGNFPGRFSGRQFSNSRSEMNVSTLELGDSALYLCASSPEGQETQYFGPGTRLLVL.

This sequence joins TRBV2 and TRBJ1-1, with 8 bases fitting TRBD1. Germline V CDR1 and CDR2: SNHLY, FYNNEI. V was pared by 4 bases and J by 4 bases, with 2 bases of the junction left unmatched. The CDR3 extends over 13 amino acids. This CDR3 is CASSADRGTEAFF. The CDR3 nucleotides are TGTGCCAGCAGTGCCGACAGGGGCACTGAAGCTTTCTTT.

CDR3 nucleotides: TGTGCCAGCAGCTTAATCTATGGCTACACCTTC. Its protein is CASSLIYGYTF. The rearrangement uses TRBV5-6 and TRBJ1-2; D gene uncertain. V was trimmed by 2 bases and J by 4 bases, leaving 3 bases between them. From germline, CDR1 is SGHDT and CDR2 YYEEEE. This CDR3 is built from 11 residues.

V and J are TRBV5-6 and TRBJ1-2, with D possibly being TRBD1 (5 bases). The V end was cut by 4 bases, the J end by 2 bases, with 12 bases between. The germline CDR1 and CDR2 sequences are SGHDT and YYEEEE. The CDR3 totals 14 residues. The CDR3 is CASSPGGTNYGYTF. CDR3 coding DNA: TGTGCCAGCAGCCCTGGCGGGACCAACTATGGCTACACCTTC.

This chain uses TRBV6-1 with TRBJ1-5; D is unclear. CDR3 length equals 16 residues. Germline assignment: CDR1 MNHNS and CDR2 SASEGT. Trimming took off 1 base at V and 3 bases at J, with 13 bases between the two ends. CDR3 sequence: CASSEGTRETNQPQHF. The CDR3 nucleotides read TGTGCCAGCAGTGAAGGAACGAGGGAAACCAATCAGCCCCAGCATTTT.

This chain connects TRBV18 to TRBJ1-2; the match to TRBD1 covers 7 bases. J was trimmed by 8 bases and V by 5 bases; bases with no gene match: 20. The CDR3 has 17 residues. Germline-derived CDR1 and CDR2 are KGHSH and LQKENI. CDR3 region: CASSATTGQISRGGYTF. The CDR3 DNA sequence: TGTGCCAGCTCAGCCACAACGGGACAGATCTCAAGGGGCGGCTACACCTTC.